The rows below give T cell receptor beta chains drawn from one sample of a study of blood T cell repertoires in COVID-19. Sequenced by immunoSEQ multiplex PCR; TCRdb stores in-frame clones only, minus some. This table holds about 84,000 clones, about 83% found once. The specimen sequenced was peripheral blood. Source of these receptors: a man older than 75 with active or convalescent COVID-19. CDR3s include the opening cysteine and the closing phenylalanine or tryptophan.

CDR3 protein: CASSPVTSSYEQYF; V gene: TRBV6-2/TRBV6-3; J gene: TRBJ2-7
CDR3 protein: CASSLSTIANYGYTF; V gene: TRBV7-2; J gene: TRBJ1-2
CDR3 protein: CASSGGEAFF; V gene: TRBV4-2; J gene: TRBJ1-1
CDR3 protein: CASSFWANTEAFF; V gene: TRBV27; J gene: TRBJ1-1
CDR3 protein: CASSRGLGETQYF; V gene: TRBV13; J gene: TRBJ2-5
CDR3 protein: CATSRDLGLGSGANVLTF; V gene: TRBV15; J gene: TRBJ2-6
CDR3 protein: CASRSQGDTQYF; V gene: TRBV3-1/TRBV3-2; J gene: TRBJ2-3
CDR3 protein: CASSQVTGWTDTQYF; V gene: TRBV4-1; J gene: TRBJ2-3
CDR3 protein: CASSYSTAGVGAEAFF; V gene: TRBV6-2/TRBV6-3; J gene: TRBJ1-1
CDR3 protein: CASSEGDRASPLHF; V gene: TRBV2; J gene: TRBJ1-6
CDR3 protein: CASSRTVYNEQFF; V gene: TRBV21-1; J gene: TRBJ2-1
CDR3 protein: CASSLASSNSPLHF; V gene: TRBV7-9; J gene: TRBJ1-6
CDR3 protein: CASSLNPGGQETQYF; V gene: TRBV5-1; J gene: TRBJ2-5
CDR3 protein: CASSSGTGAQPQHF; V gene: TRBV28; J gene: TRBJ1-5
CDR3 protein: CASSVGSGTSGGGHNEQFF; V gene: TRBV9; J gene: TRBJ2-1
CDR3 protein: CASSLLGQGVADTQYF; V gene: TRBV7-8; J gene: TRBJ2-3
CDR3 protein: CASSLLADFYNEQFF; V gene: TRBV7-9; J gene: TRBJ2-1
CDR3 protein: CASSLGRLSNQPQHF; V gene: TRBV28; J gene: TRBJ1-5
CDR3 protein: CASSSWDRRSYEQYF; V gene: TRBV7-2; J gene: TRBJ2-7
CDR3 protein: CASSRASGSSDTQYF; V gene: TRBV5-1; J gene: TRBJ2-3
CDR3 protein: CASSEGTGGVYGYTF; V gene: TRBV6-4; J gene: TRBJ1-2
CDR3 protein: CASSPDRARSNQPQHF; V gene: TRBV7-8; J gene: TRBJ1-5
CDR3 protein: CASSRGQGSSGANVLTF; V gene: TRBV11-2; J gene: TRBJ2-6
CDR3 protein: CAGLSGNTIYF; V gene: TRBV11-3; J gene: TRBJ1-3
CDR3 protein: CAAGGRASTDTQYF; V gene: TRBV24-1; J gene: TRBJ2-3
CDR3 protein: CASSFPGTGGTPLHF; V gene: TRBV28; J gene: TRBJ1-6
CDR3 protein: CASSPLGGTDTQYF; V gene: TRBV6-5; J gene: TRBJ2-3
CDR3 protein: CASSHSYEQYF; V gene: TRBV6-5; J gene: TRBJ2-7
CDR3 protein: CASRGTGKQQPQHF; V gene: TRBV28; J gene: TRBJ1-5